This TCR beta chain was recovered during a study of T cell responses to AZD1222 COVID-19 vaccine. Study findings and constraints: Repertoire collection took place solely once the T cell response had peaked. Recipients of AZD1222 seropositive at baseline numbered only 6 or 7.

The germline V gene encodes CDR1 MNHNS and CDR2 SASEGT. The CDR3 runs 15 residues. Trimming removed 11 bases at V and 7 bases at J, with 26 bases between. Notes on this clone: Its cognate antigen is unknown.

Profiling relied on immunoSEQ multiplex PCR, and the TCRdb table lists in-frame clones only, not all of them. The repertoire holds some 100,000 clones, with approximately 90% as singletons. Sequenced here: peripheral blood, sampled on day 0 of AZD1222 vaccination. This clonotype was sampled from an adult in good health. The chain couples TRBV6-1 to TRBJ1-2; D gene ambiguous. The chain's CDR3 is CALSESVGGLGGYTF. The CDR3 coding sequence is TGTGCCCTCAGTGAAAGTGTAGGAGGGTTGGGTGGCTACACCTTC.